These 24 T cell receptor beta chains were all obtained from the same sample, sequenced in a study of naive and memory T cell subsets. TCR cDNA received a 3' ligated oligonucleotide that carried a UMI. Ligated cDNA underwent four rounds of PCR with nested alpha and beta constant region primers and SP2. One entry per CDR3 protein results from TCRdb running MiXCR on the 5' RACE reads. The sample has roughly 60,000 distinct CDR3 sequences; 8% to 9% are singletons. These receptors originate from a female donor in good health.

This clonotype has more than one count but fewer than ten. The J gene is TRBJ1-5, the V gene TRBV6-5, with D hard to call. Germline loops: CDR1 MNHEY, CDR2 SVGAGI. V was pared by 5 bases and J by 0 bases, with 8 bases between. The CDR3 contains 14 residues. CDR3 amino acids: CASSPEVSNQPQHF. The CDR3 DNA reads TGTGCCAGCAGTCCAGAGGTTAGCAATCAGCCCCAGCATTTT.

There are a few counts of this clonotype. The chain uses TRBV7-9 and TRBJ2-7; the D gene is possibly TRBD2 (6 bases). The CDR3 is made up of 16 amino acids. V lost 1 base and J lost 2, with 15 bases in between. Per the germline V gene, CDR1 is SEHNR and CDR2 is FQNEAQ (reference sequence). CDR3 sequence (DNA): TGTGCCAGCAGCTTAGGGACCGCGGGGCACCCCTACGAGCAGTACTTC. Protein product: CASSLGTAGHPYEQYF.

This clonotype came up many times. The chain couples TRBV28 to TRBJ1-5, with a possible D match to TRBD1 (5 bases). This CDR3 is 15 amino acids long. CDR1 and CDR2 from the germline V gene are MDHEN and SYDVKM. The ends were cut back, 5 bases at V and 6 bases at J, with 17 bases in the middle. CDR3 region: CASSLTGPPAQPQHF. The CDR3 DNA sequence: TGTGCCAGCAGTCTTACGGGACCCCCGGCTCAGCCCCAGCATTTT.

This clonotype turned up a few times. The rearrangement links TRBV3-1 to TRBJ2-1; 10 bases align to TRBD2. Germline V gene data show CDR1 as LGHDT and CDR2 as YNNKEL (reference sequence). The CDR3 has 15 residues. The junction had 3 bases not matched to a gene; V was cut back by 0 bases and J by 7 bases. Here the CDR3 reads CASSQELAGVNEQFF. The CDR3 DNA sequence: TGTGCCAGCAGCCAAGAGCTAGCGGGAGTAAATGAGCAGTTCTTC.

V and J are TRBV20-1 and TRBJ2-5, with D tentatively TRBD1 or TRBD2 (6 bases each). Looked up from germline, CDR1 is DFQATT and CDR2 is SNEGSKA (reference sequence). This CDR3 is 19 amino acids long. Trimming removed 0 bases at V and 4 bases at J, with 27 bases between. CDR3 nucleotides: TGCAGTGCTAGAGATCTCGGTGCGGGCGGGACATTATTTGGAGAGACCCAGTACTTC. It encodes CSARDLGAGGTLFGETQYF.

Ten or more counts support this clonotype. The CDR3, as DNA: TGTGCCAGCAGTTTCTACAATGAGCAGTTCTTC. Translation: CASSFYNEQFF. V gene TRBV27 combines with J gene TRBJ2-1; D not resolved. The CDR3 sequence is 11 residues long. V lost 3 bases, J lost 3 bases, and 0 bases lay in between. Germline assignment: CDR1 MNHEY and CDR2 SMNVEV (reference sequence).

This clonotype was seen only a few times. This sequence joins TRBV7-2 and TRBJ2-3, with TRBD2 matching over 7 bases. Germline assignment: CDR1 SGHTA and CDR2 FQGNSA. Losses at the gene ends were 0 bases for V and 2 bases for J; bases not matched to a gene: 5. This CDR3 is 16 amino acids long. The CDR3 nucleotides are TGTGCCAGCAGCTTAGCGGGCGGGAGATCCACAGATACGCAGTATTTT. As protein: CASSLAGGRSTDTQYF.

The sample holds many counts of this clonotype. V usage is TRBV30 and J usage is TRBJ1-5; D gene unclear. Germline values: CDR1 GTSNPN, CDR2 SVGIG (reference sequence). The CDR3 spans 15 residues. V gave up 0 bases and J gave up 2 bases, with 11 bases separating them. The CDR3 DNA sequence: TGTGCCTGGAGTGTTAATTTGGGTGGCAATCAGCCCCAGCATTTT. This gives the protein CAWSVNLGGNQPQHF.

This clonotype was counted only a few times. The chain links TRBV15 to TRBJ2-3; TRBD2 might be the D (5 bases). The CDR3 length is 15 residues. V lost 1 base and J 5 bases, leaving 13 bases between the germline ends. The germline CDR1 and CDR2 sequences are LNHNV and YYDKDF (reference sequence). CDR3 protein: CATSRALTGIDTQYF. CDR3 bases: TGTGCCACCAGCAGAGCCCTAACGGGGATAGATACGCAGTATTTT.

The chain recombines TRBV7-9 with TRBJ2-7; D is possibly TRBD1 (6 bases). CDR1 is SEHNR and CDR2 is FQNEAQ in the germline V gene (reference sequence). The CDR3 sequence is 13 residues long. Deletions cut 0 bases from V and 7 bases from J, with 10 bases between. The CDR3 nucleotides are TGTGCCAGCAGCTTAGCGCCCAGGGGAGAGCAGTACTTC. It codes for CASSLAPRGEQYF.

This clonotype was counted at least ten times. The chain has TRBV11-2 and TRBJ2-3; 7 positions match TRBD2. The ends lost 5 bases at V and 0 bases at J; junction bases unmatched: 17. The CDR3 loop spans 19 amino acids. Germline V gives CDR1 SGHAT, CDR2 FQNNGV. In DNA form, the CDR3 reads TGTGCCAGCAGCCACAAACTAGCGTCTCCCAACCTTAGCACAGATACGCAGTATTTT. It is translated as CASSHKLASPNLSTDTQYF.

Ten or more counts support this clonotype. The chain employs TRBV20-1 and TRBJ1-3; a weak D match, TRBD1 (5 bases). This CDR3 is built from 14 residues. V gave up 6 bases and J gave up 0 bases, with 12 bases separating them. Looked up from germline, CDR1 is DFQATT and CDR2 is SNEGSKA (reference sequence). The CDR3 protein is CSATGTPSGNTIYF. Here the CDR3 DNA reads TGCAGTGCCACCGGGACTCCCTCTGGAAACACCATATATTTT.

This rearrangement joins TRBV2 to TRBJ2-5, with 11 positions matching TRBD2. V was pared by 6 bases and J by 4 bases, with 10 bases of the junction left unmatched. The length of the CDR3 is 16 residues. Germline CDR1 SNHLY, CDR2 FYNNEI. This chain's CDR3 is CASRGPMTSGIETQYF. The CDR3 DNA follows: TGTGCCAGCAGGGGGCCCATGACTAGCGGGATAGAGACCCAGTACTTC.

This clonotype turned up a few times. This sequence joins TRBV7-8 and TRBJ1-4; D perhaps matches TRBD1 (6 bases). Trimming shortened V by 3 bases and J by 8 bases, and 19 bases separated the two germline ends. The V gene's germline CDR1 is SGHVS and CDR2 FQNEAQ. The CDR3 is made up of 16 amino acids. The CDR3, as DNA: TGTGCCAGCAGCTTTAGCCGGGCCTACAGGGAGGAAAAACTGTTTTTT. It codes for CASSFSRAYREEKLFF.

The chain has TRBV2 and TRBJ2-2; perhaps TRBD1 as D (5 bases). The germline V gene encodes CDR1 SNHLY and CDR2 FYNNEI. This CDR3 contains 15 residues. The ends were cut back, 5 bases at V and 6 bases at J, with 16 bases in the middle. The CDR3 DNA follows: TGTGCCAGCAGTACCCAGTTAGGGGTGCCCGGGGAGCTGTTTTTT. The encoded protein is CASSTQLGVPGELFF.

The CDR3 reads CASSQATDRDYNQPQHF. The CDR3 DNA reads TGCGCCAGCAGCCAAGCAACAGACAGGGATTACAATCAGCCCCAGCATTTT. This chain links TRBV4-1 with TRBJ1-5, with 7 bases identical to TRBD1. The J segment lost 3 bases and the V segment lost 1 base, leaving 9 bases of the junction unmatched. The germline V gene encodes CDR1 MGHRA and CDR2 YSYEKL. This CDR3 is built from 17 residues.

The chain has TRBV30 and TRBJ2-5; 9 bases are shared with TRBD1. Germline CDR1 reads GTSNPN; CDR2 reads SVGIG (reference sequence). J lost 10 bases, V lost 2 bases, and 8 bases had no gene match. The CDR3 runs to 13 residues. The CDR3: CAWSTQGAGIQYF. CDR3 nucleotides: TGTGCCTGGAGTACACAGGGGGCTGGTATCCAGTACTTC.

The chain links TRBV20-1 to TRBJ2-2; no definite D call. Per the germline V gene, CDR1 is DFQATT and CDR2 is SNEGSKA (reference sequence). This CDR3 region has 14 residues. Trimming pared 6 bases from V and 1 base from J, leaving 12 bases between. CDR3 amino acids: CSASVRQNTGELFF. Written as DNA, the CDR3 is TGCAGTGCCTCAGTCCGACAGAACACCGGGGAGCTGTTTTTT.

This clonotype came up many times. The chain combines TRBV3-1 with TRBJ2-7; D perhaps matches TRBD2 (5 bases). CDR3 length: 15 amino acids. V gave up 5 bases and J gave up 7 bases, with 21 bases separating them. The germline V gene encodes CDR1 LGHDT and CDR2 YNNKEL (reference sequence). As DNA, the CDR3 is TGTGCCAGCAGCGATATCGTGGACGGACTGAGAGAGCAGTACTTC. The encoded protein is CASSDIVDGLREQYF.

This clonotype was counted many times. The chain uses TRBV6-2 or TRBV6-3 and TRBJ1-1; D is ambiguous. Germline CDR1 reads MNHEY; CDR2 reads SVGEGT. CDR3 length: 15 amino acids. V dropped 5 bases and J dropped 1 base, with 14 bases sitting between them. DNA of the CDR3: TGTGCCAGCAGTCGGATTCTAATCGGGAACACTGAAGCTTTCTTT. Amino acids: CASSRILIGNTEAFF.

The V gene is TRBV27, the J gene TRBJ2-3; D tentatively reads TRBD1 or TRBD2 (5 bases each). Trimming took 7 bases from V and 7 from J, leaving 27 bases between them. The CDR3 is 17 residues long. The germline gives CDR1 MNHEY, CDR2 SMNVEV (reference sequence). In DNA, the CDR3 is TGTGCCAGCAATCTCCTGGGACCCGGGATAACAGCTAATACGCAGTATTTT. This sequence encodes CASNLLGPGITANTQYF.

This clonotype was observed a few times. The chain employs TRBV3-1 and TRBJ2-7; the D gene is possibly TRBD2 (6 bases). V was trimmed by 3 bases and J by 3 bases, leaving 15 bases between them. Germline CDR1 reads LGHDT; CDR2 reads YNNKEL (reference sequence). The CDR3 loop spans 15 amino acids. DNA for the CDR3: TGTGCCAGCAGCCAGAACGGGGGAAGAAACTACGAGCAGTACTTC. Translating it yields CASSQNGGRNYEQYF.

This clonotype was detected many times. This chain connects TRBV12-3 or TRBV12-4 to TRBJ1-2; D not resolved. V gave up 3 bases and J gave up 10 bases, with 15 bases separating them. The CDR3 runs 13 residues. The CDR3 DNA is TGTGCCAGCAGTTTTTCCTCCTCTCCAGACTACACCTTC. Protein: CASSFSSSPDYTF.

This rearrangement joins TRBV28 to TRBJ2-6; TRBD1 matches at 11 bases. Germline V gene sequence: CDR1 MDHEN, CDR2 SYDVKM. The CDR3 sequence is 16 residues long. Germline trimming cut 5 bases from V and 4 bases from J; bases unmatched to any gene: 4. The CDR3 loop is CASSGTGGWGANVLTF. In DNA form, the CDR3 reads TGTGCCAGCAGTGGGACAGGGGGATGGGGGGCCAACGTCCTGACTTTC.